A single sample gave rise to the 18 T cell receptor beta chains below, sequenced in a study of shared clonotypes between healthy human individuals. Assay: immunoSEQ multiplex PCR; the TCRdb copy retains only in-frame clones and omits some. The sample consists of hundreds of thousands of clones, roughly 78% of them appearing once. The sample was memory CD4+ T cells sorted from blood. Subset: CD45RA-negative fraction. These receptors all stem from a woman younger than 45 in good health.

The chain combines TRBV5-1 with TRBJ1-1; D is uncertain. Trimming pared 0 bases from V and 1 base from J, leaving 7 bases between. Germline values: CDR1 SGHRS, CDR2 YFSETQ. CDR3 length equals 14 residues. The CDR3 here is CASSLANSNTEAFF. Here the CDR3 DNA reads TGCGCCAGCAGCTTGGCCAACTCGAACACTGAAGCTTTCTTT.

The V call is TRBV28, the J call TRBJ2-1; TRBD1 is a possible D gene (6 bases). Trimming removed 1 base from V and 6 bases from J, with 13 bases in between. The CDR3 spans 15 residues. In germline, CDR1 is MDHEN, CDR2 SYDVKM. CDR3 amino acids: CASSLYLNRVNEQFF. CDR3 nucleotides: TGTGCCAGCAGTTTATACCTGAACAGGGTCAATGAGCAGTTCTTC.

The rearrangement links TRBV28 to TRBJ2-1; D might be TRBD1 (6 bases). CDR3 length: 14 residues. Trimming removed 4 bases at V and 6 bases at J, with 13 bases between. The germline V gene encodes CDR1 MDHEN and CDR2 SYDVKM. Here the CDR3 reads CASSSGTSANEQFF. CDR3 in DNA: TGTGCCAGCAGTTCCGGGACATCGGCCAATGAGCAGTTCTTC.

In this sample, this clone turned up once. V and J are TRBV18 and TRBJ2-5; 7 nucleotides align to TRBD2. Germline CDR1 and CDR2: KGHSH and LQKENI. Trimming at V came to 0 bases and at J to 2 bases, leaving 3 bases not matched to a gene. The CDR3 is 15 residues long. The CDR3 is CASSPPGGVQETQYF. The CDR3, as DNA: TGTGCCAGCTCACCACCGGGAGGGGTACAAGAGACCCAGTACTTC.

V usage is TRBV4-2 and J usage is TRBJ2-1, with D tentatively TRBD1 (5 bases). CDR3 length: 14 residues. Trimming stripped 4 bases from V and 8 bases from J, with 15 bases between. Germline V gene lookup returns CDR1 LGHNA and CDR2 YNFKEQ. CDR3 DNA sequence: TGTGCCAGCAGCCCCGGACAAAGGGGCGATGAGCAGTTCTTC. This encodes CASSPGQRGDEQFF.

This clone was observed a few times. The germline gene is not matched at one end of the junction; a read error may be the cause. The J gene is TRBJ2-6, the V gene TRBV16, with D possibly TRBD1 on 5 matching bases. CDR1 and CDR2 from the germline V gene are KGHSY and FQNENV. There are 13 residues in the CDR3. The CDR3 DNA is TGTGCCAGCAGCCAATCAGGGGACAACGTCCTGACTTTC. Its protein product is CASSQSGDNVLTF.

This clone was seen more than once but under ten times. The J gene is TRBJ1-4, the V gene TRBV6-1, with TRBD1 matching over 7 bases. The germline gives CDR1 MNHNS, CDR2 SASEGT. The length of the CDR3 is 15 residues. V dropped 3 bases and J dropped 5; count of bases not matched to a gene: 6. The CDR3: CASSEETGRNEKLFF. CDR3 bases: TGTGCCAGCAGTGAGGAGACAGGGCGGAATGAAAAACTGTTTTTT.

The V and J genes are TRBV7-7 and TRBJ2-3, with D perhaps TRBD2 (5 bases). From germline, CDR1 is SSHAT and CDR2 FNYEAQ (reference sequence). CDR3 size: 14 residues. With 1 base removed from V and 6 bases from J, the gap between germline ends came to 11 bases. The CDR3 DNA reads TGTGCCAGCAGCTTAGGTGGGAGTGGGGATACGCAGTATTTT. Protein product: CASSLGGSGDTQYF.

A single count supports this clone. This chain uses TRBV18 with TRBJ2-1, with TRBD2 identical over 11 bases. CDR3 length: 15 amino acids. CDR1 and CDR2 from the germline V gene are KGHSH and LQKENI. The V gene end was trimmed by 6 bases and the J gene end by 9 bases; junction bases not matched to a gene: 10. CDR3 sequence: CASSPGTSGVGEQFF. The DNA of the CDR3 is TGTGCCAGCTCTCCCGGGACTAGCGGTGTGGGTGAGCAGTTCTTC.

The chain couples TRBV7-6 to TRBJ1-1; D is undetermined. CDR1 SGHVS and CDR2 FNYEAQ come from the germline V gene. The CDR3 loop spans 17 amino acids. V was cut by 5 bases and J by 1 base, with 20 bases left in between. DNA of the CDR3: TGTGCCAGCAGCCAGCCGATTCGACCGAGGAGGAACACTGAAGCTTTCTTT. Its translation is CASSQPIRPRRNTEAFF.

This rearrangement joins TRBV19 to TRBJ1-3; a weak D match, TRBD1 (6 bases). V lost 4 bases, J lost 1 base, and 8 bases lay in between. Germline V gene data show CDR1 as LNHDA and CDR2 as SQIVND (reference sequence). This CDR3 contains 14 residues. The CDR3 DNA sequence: TGTGCCAGTAGTAAAGGGGGATCTGGAAACACCATATATTTT. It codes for CASSKGGSGNTIYF.

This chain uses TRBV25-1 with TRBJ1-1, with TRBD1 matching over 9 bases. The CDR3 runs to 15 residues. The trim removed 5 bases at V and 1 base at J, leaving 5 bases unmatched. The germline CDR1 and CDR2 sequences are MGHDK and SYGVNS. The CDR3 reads CASSRTGEKNTEAFF. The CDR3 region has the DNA TGTGCCAGCAGTAGGACAGGGGAAAAGAACACTGAAGCTTTCTTT.

The chain's CDR3 is CASSWGAGANVLTF. The CDR3 nucleotides are TGTGCCAGCAGCTGGGGGGCTGGGGCCAACGTCCTGACTTTC. The chain uses TRBV28 and TRBJ2-6, with D tentatively TRBD2 (6 bases). In germline, CDR1 is MDHEN, CDR2 SYDVKM. V dropped 6 bases and J dropped 2 bases, with 8 bases sitting between them. The CDR3 consists of 14 residues.

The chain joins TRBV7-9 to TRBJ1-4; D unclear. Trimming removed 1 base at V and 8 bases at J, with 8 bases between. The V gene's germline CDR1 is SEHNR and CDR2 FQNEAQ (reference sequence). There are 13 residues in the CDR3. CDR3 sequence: CASSLEGREKLFF. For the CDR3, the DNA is TGTGCCAGCAGCTTAGAGGGTAGGGAAAAACTGTTTTTT. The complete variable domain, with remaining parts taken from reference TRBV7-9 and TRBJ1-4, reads DTGVSQNPRHKITKRGQNVTFRCDPISEHNRLYWYRQTLGQGPEFLTYFQNEAQLEKSRLLSDRFSAERPKGSFSTLEIQRTEQGDSAMYLCASSLEGREKLFFGSGTQLSVL.

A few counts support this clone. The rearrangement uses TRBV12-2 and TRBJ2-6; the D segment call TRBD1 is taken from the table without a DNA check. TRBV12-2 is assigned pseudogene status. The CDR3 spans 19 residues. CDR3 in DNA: TGTGCAAGTCGCTCCCCAGGGCCAGGTGATCACTCTGGGGCCAACGTCCTGACTTTC. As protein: CASRSPGPGDHSGANVLTF.

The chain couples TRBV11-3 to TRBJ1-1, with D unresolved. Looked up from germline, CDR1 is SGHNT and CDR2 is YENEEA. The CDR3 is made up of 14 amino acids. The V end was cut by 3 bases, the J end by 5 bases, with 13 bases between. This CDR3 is CASSFDGGRTEAFF. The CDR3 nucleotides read TGTGCCAGCAGCTTCGACGGAGGGCGGACTGAAGCTTTCTTT.

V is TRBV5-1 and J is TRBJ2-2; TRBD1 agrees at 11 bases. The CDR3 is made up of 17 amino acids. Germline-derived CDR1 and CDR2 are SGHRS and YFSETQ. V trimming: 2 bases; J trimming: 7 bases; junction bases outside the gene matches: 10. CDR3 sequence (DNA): TGCGCCAGCAGCTTCGACCGGGACAGGGGGATCATCGGGGAGCTGTTTTTT. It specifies CASSFDRDRGIIGELFF.

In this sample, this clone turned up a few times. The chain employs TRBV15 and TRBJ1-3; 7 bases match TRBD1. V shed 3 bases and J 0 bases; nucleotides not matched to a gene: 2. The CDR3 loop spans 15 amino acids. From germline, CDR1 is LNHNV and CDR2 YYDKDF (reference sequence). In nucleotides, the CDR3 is TGTGCCACCAGCAGGGACAGGATCTCTGGAAACACCATATATTTT. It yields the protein CATSRDRISGNTIYF.